This entry lists 5 T cell receptor beta chains sequenced from one sample in a study of graft-versus-host responses after intestinal transplantation. Method: immunoSEQ multiplex PCR; TCRdb's copy keeps in-frame clones and lacks some. The sample holds around 15,000 clones, over 75% seen once. The source was bone marrow, collected roughly 4 months after intestinal transplantation. These receptors were obtained from a human patient who received an intestinal transplant, so some T cells may come from the graft donor.

The gene calls are TRBV23-1 and TRBJ2-3, with TRBD2 matching over 12 bases. TRBV23-1 is identified as an open reading frame with a role that is uncertain. V shed 4 bases and J 5 bases; nucleotides not matched to a gene: 1. This CDR3 has 14 residues. CDR3 sequence: CASSPTSGRDTQYF. The DNA of the CDR3 is TGCGCCAGCAGTCCGACTAGCGGGAGAGATACGCAGTATTTT.

The chain links TRBV5-4 to TRBJ2-7, with TRBD2 as a possible D gene (5 bases). Per germline, CDR1 SGHNT and CDR2 YYREEE (reference sequence). Trimming took 1 base from V and 1 from J, leaving 12 bases between them. This CDR3 comprises 15 residues. CDR3 coding DNA: TGTGCCAGCAGCTTGTCAGGAGGCAATTCCTACGAGCAGTACTTC. Protein product: CASSLSGGNSYEQYF.

The V call is TRBV9, the J call TRBJ2-7; 14 nucleotides align to TRBD2. The CDR3 runs 16 residues. Germline CDR1 is SGDLS and CDR2 is YYNGEE. V was pared by 4 bases and J by 3 bases, with 6 bases of the junction left unmatched. CDR3 loop: CASSQSGTSGSYEQYF. CDR3 DNA sequence: TGTGCCAGCAGCCAATCAGGGACTAGCGGGAGCTACGAGCAGTACTTC.

The V call is TRBV5-1, the J call TRBJ1-6, with 8 bases fitting TRBD1. The CDR3 length is 13 residues. V lost 4 bases, J lost 6 bases, and 0 bases stayed unmatched. Germline assignment: CDR1 SGHRS and CDR2 YFSETQ. CDR3 bases: TGCGCCAGCAGCGGACAGGGTAATTCACCCCTCCACTTT. Translating it yields CASSGQGNSPLHF.

The rearrangement uses TRBV4-2 and TRBJ1-1; D is possibly TRBD1 (5 bases). The germline V gene encodes CDR1 LGHNA and CDR2 YNFKEQ. The CDR3 length is 15 residues. V shed 1 base and J shed 3 bases, with 12 bases lying between them. The chain's CDR3 is CASSQVGGDYTEAFF. In nucleotides, the CDR3 is TGTGCCAGCAGCCAAGTAGGAGGGGATTACACTGAAGCTTTCTTT.